These T cell receptor beta chains were read from a single sample in a study of blood T cell repertoires in COVID-19. Repertoires were generated with immunoSEQ multiplex PCR, while TCRdb's copy carries only in-frame clones and drops some. The data contain around 310,000 clones, more than 75% of them seen just once; the ten biggest clones take up 3.5% to 4%. Sequencing input: peripheral blood. Receptors originate from a woman between 50 and 59 years old with active or convalescent COVID-19. Each CDR3 is given with its conserved first and last residue. A D gene is named only where the DNA matches it firmly. Expanded clones get a size class; other rows say once, few or many, or leave the size out.

CASSPSSGEGYTF,TGTGCCAGCAGCCCGAGTAGTGGGGAGGGCTACACCTTC,NA,NA,TRBV7-2,TRBJ1-2
CASSIRDSGDTQYF,TGTGCCAGTAGTATCCGGGACAGTGGAGATACGCAGTATTTT,TRBD1,NA,TRBV19,TRBJ2-3
CASKVGGLNTGELFF,TGTGCCAGCAAGGTGGGGGGTTTGAACACCGGGGAGCTGTTTTTT,NA,NA,TRBV2,TRBJ2-2
CASSQDGGGGRPQETQYF,TGCGCCAGCAGCCAAGATGGCGGGGGGGGCCGCCCCCAAGAGACCCAGTACTTC,TRBD2,NA,TRBV4-1,TRBJ2-5
CASRRTSGDAEETQYF,TGCGCCAGCAGGAGGACTAGCGGGGACGCGGAAGAGACCCAGTACTTC,TRBD2,NA,TRBV5-1,TRBJ2-5
CASSTRNEGYTF,TGTGCCAGCAGTACCCGTAACGAGGGCTACACCTTC,NA,NA,TRBV12-3/TRBV12-4,TRBJ1-2
CASSLVTLLGPDTQYF,TGTGCCAGCAGCTTAGTAACACTGTTGGGCCCAGATACGCAGTATTTT,NA,NA,TRBV11-2,TRBJ2-3
CASSRNWDRTNQPQHF,TGTGCCAGCTCCCGTAACTGGGACAGAACCAATCAGCCCCAGCATTTT,TRBD1,NA,TRBV18,TRBJ1-5
CASSPSGGAYEQYF,TGTGCCAGCAGCCCTAGCGGGGGGGCCTACGAGCAGTACTTC,TRBD2,NA,TRBV7-2,TRBJ2-7
CASSLDNRSPGYTF,TGTGCCAGCAGCTTGGATAACAGGAGTCCTGGCTACACCTTC,NA,few,TRBV5-4,TRBJ1-2
CASSPRTGNYGYTF,TGTGCCAGCAGCCCTCGGACGGGGAACTATGGCTACACCTTC,NA,few,TRBV3-1/TRBV3-2,TRBJ1-2
CASSQGGQDYYEQYF,TGTGCCAGCAGCCAAGGGGGACAGGACTATTACGAGCAGTACTTC,TRBD1,NA,TRBV7-2,TRBJ2-7
CSVGVRGLSYEQYF,TGCAGCGTTGGGGTACGAGGGCTAAGCTACGAGCAGTACTTC,NA,once,TRBV29-1,TRBJ2-7
CASSTPGLAGDEQYF,TGTGCCAGCAGTACCCCGGGACTAGCGGGAGACGAGCAGTACTTC,TRBD2,NA,TRBV6-6,TRBJ2-7
CAWNYRAGGYTF,TGTGCCTGGAACTACAGGGCGGGTGGCTACACCTTC,NA,NA,TRBV30,TRBJ1-2
CASSQRGAGEISSYNEQFF,TGCGCCAGCAGCCAACGGGGAGCGGGGGAAATAAGCTCCTACAATGAGCAGTTCTTC,TRBD2,NA,TRBV4-1,TRBJ2-1